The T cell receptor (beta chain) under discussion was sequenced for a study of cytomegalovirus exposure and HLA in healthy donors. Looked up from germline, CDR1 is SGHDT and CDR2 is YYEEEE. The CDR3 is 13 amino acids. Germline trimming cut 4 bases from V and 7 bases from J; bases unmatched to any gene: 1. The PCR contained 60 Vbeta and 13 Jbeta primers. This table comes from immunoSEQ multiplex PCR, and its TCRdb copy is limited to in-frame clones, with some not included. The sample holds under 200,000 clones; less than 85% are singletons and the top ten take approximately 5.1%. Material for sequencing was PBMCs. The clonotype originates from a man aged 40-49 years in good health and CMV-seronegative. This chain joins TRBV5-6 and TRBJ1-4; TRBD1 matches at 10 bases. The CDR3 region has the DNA TGTGCCAGCAGCCGGGACAGGGGTGAAAAACTGTTTTTT. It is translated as CASSRDRGEKLFF.